The 19 T cell receptor beta chains below all came from one sample that was sequenced in a study of control samples from healthy donors and cancer patients. Produced via immunoSEQ multiplex PCR; TCRdb's table is partial and in-frame only. The table lists about 22,000 clones, 83% of them singletons. The specimen sequenced was PBMCs. The origin of the receptors is a man between 60 and 75 years old with head and neck cancer.

CDR3 bases: TGCGCCAGCAGCCAAGATAGGGCTTACTATGGCTACACCTTC. Protein sequence: CASSQDRAYYGYTF. The V call is TRBV4-1, the J call TRBJ1-2; no firm D call. Germline lookup yields CDR1 MGHRA and CDR2 YSYEKL. This CDR3 region has 14 residues. The V end lost 0 bases, the J end lost 3 bases, and 8 bases lay between the germline ends.

V gene TRBV4-1 combines with J gene TRBJ1-5, with D hard to call. With 4 bases removed from V and 0 bases from J, the gap between germline ends came to 7 bases. Germline V gene lookup returns CDR1 MGHRA and CDR2 YSYEKL. There are 14 residues in the CDR3. The CDR3: CASSPTFSNQPQHF. The CDR3 bases are TGCGCCAGCAGCCCGACATTTAGCAATCAGCCCCAGCATTTT.

V gene TRBV30 combines with J gene TRBJ1-5, with D tentatively TRBD1 (5 bases). The CDR3 is 13 residues long. CDR1 is GTSNPN, CDR2 SVGIG, per germline (reference sequence). V lost 0 bases, J lost 9 bases, and 12 bases lay in between. Written as DNA, the CDR3 is TGTGCCTGGAGTGTAAAGGGGAGTCGGCCCCAGCATTTT. The encoded protein is CAWSVKGSRPQHF. Variable domain in full (rest from reference TRBV30 and TRBJ1-5): SQTIHQWPATLVQPVGSPLSLECTVEGTSNPNLYWYRQAAGRGLQLLFYSVGIGQISSEVPQNLSASRPQDRQFILSSKKLLLSDSGFYLCAWSVKGSRPQHFGDGTRLSIL.

The rearrangement joins TRBV6-4 to TRBJ2-7; the D gene is possibly TRBD2 (5 bases). The CDR3 is made up of 15 amino acids. Trimming removed 3 bases at V and 0 bases at J, with 12 bases between. Germline V gene data show CDR1 as MRHNA and CDR2 as SNTAGT. CDR3 in amino acids: CASSEWGGSSYEQYF. The CDR3 bases are TGTGCCAGCAGTGAATGGGGTGGGAGCTCCTACGAGCAGTACTTC.

The rearrangement joins TRBV5-1 to TRBJ1-6; TRBD1 aligns across 9 bases. This CDR3 region has 15 residues. Trimming at V came to 3 bases and at J to 5 bases, leaving 3 bases not matched to a gene. The germline V gene encodes CDR1 SGHRS and CDR2 YFSETQ. CDR3 residues: CASSWDRENNSPLHF. The CDR3 DNA follows: TGCGCCAGCAGCTGGGACAGGGAAAATAATTCACCCCTCCACTTT.

V gene TRBV7-8 combines with J gene TRBJ2-2; no firm D call. This CDR3 has 16 residues. V was pared by 8 bases and J by 1 base, with 17 bases between. Germline CDR1 is SGHVS and CDR2 is FQNEAQ. The CDR3 region is CASSLTRLENTGELFF. As DNA, the CDR3 is TGTGCCAGCTCTCTCACCCGCCTAGAGAACACCGGGGAGCTGTTTTTT.

The V call is TRBV10-3, the J call TRBJ2-7, with D maybe TRBD1 (5 bases). Per germline, CDR1 ENHRY and CDR2 SYGVKD. This CDR3 contains 12 residues. V lost 8 bases and J lost 6, with 14 bases in between. The CDR3 sequence is CAIPGVQGEQYF. As DNA, the CDR3 is TGTGCCATCCCTGGTGTTCAGGGCGAGCAGTACTTC.

This CDR3 is CASLKQGIYEQYF. CDR3 DNA: TGTGCCAGCCTCAAACAGGGGATCTACGAGCAGTACTTC. V is TRBV19 and J is TRBJ2-7; 7 bases match TRBD1. The germline V gene encodes CDR1 LNHDA and CDR2 SQIVND (reference sequence). V shed 9 bases, J shed 3 bases, and the junction held 8 bases outside the gene matches. CDR3 length equals 13 residues.

The chain recombines TRBV7-8 with TRBJ2-2, with TRBD1 matching over 11 bases. The CDR3 covers 18 residues. Germline V gene lookup returns CDR1 SGHVS and CDR2 FQNEAQ. Unmatched junction bases numbered 7, after V lost 0 bases and J lost 4 bases. CDR3 nucleotide sequence: TGTGCCAGCAGCTTAGCCATAGGACAGGGGGCCACCACCGGGGAGCTGTTTTTT. Encoded protein: CASSLAIGQGATTGELFF. The complete variable domain, with remaining parts taken from reference TRBV7-8 and TRBJ2-2, reads GAGVSQSPRYKVAKRGQDVALRCDPISGHVSLFWYQQALGQGPEFLTYFQNEAQLDKSGLPSDRFFAERPEGSVSTLKIQRTQQEDSAVYLCASSLAIGQGATTGELFFGEGSRLTVL.

The rearrangement uses TRBV4-3 and TRBJ1-4; a weak D match, TRBD1 (6 bases). The CDR3 totals 15 residues. V lost 4 bases and J 5 bases, leaving 14 bases between the germline ends. CDR1 and CDR2 (germline): LGHNA, YSLEER. The CDR3: CASSPNGTPNEKLFF. In DNA, the CDR3 is TGCGCCAGCAGCCCGAACGGGACACCGAATGAAAAACTGTTTTTT.

This clone has just a few counts. The V and J genes are TRBV4-2 and TRBJ2-7; 12 positions match TRBD2. V lost 2 bases, J lost 3 bases, and 2 bases stayed unmatched. The CDR3 length is 15 residues. Germline V CDR1 and CDR2: LGHNA, YNFKEQ. CDR3 in DNA: TGTGCCAGCAGCCAACTAGCGGGAGGGGACTACGAGCAGTACTTC. This translates into CASSQLAGGDYEQYF.

This chain links TRBV12-3 or TRBV12-4 with TRBJ1-4, with a tentative D call TRBD1 (5 bases). V lost 4 bases and J lost 11, with 11 bases in between. This CDR3 spans 12 amino acids. CDR3 bases: TGTGCCAGCAGTTCGTACAGGACCAAACTGTTTTTT. It encodes CASSSYRTKLFF.

V usage is TRBV19 and J usage is TRBJ1-4, with 12 bases identical to TRBD1. This CDR3 spans 15 amino acids. From germline, CDR1 is LNHDA and CDR2 SQIVND (reference sequence). V shed 7 bases and J 7 bases; nucleotides not matched to a gene: 7. The chain's CDR3 is CASTGQGARGEKLFF. DNA of the CDR3: TGTGCCAGTACGGGACAGGGGGCGCGGGGTGAAAAACTGTTTTTT.

J is TRBJ2-6 and V is TRBV7-6, with D possibly TRBD2 on 6 matching bases. The CDR3 has 15 residues. V was trimmed by 4 bases and J by 1 base, leaving 8 bases between them. The germline gives CDR1 SGHVS, CDR2 FNYEAQ. The DNA of the CDR3 is TGTGCCAGCAGCTCGACTAGTTCTGGGGCCAACGTCCTGACTTTC. Amino acid sequence: CASSSTSSGANVLTF.

The chain uses TRBV5-4 and TRBJ2-7, with a weak D call TRBD2 (6 bases). The germline CDR1 and CDR2 sequences are SGHNT and YYREEE (reference sequence). The CDR3 runs to 13 residues. Trimming stripped 4 bases from V and 3 bases from J, with 11 bases between. Written as DNA, the CDR3 is TGTGCCAGCAGCCACGGGACTGGCTACGAGCAGTACTTC. It codes for CASSHGTGYEQYF.

This clone was detected a few times. This chain connects TRBV7-8 to TRBJ1-3, with D possibly being TRBD1 (6 bases). Trimming removed 5 bases at V and 4 bases at J, with 9 bases between. This CDR3 region has 13 residues. Germline V gives CDR1 SGHVS, CDR2 FQNEAQ. In DNA form, the CDR3 reads TGTGCCAGCAGCCCTGGGACAGGAAACACCATATATTTT. Translating it yields CASSPGTGNTIYF.

This chain links TRBV30 with TRBJ2-1; D is uncertain. Germline loops: CDR1 GTSNPN, CDR2 SVGIG (reference sequence). V lost 3 bases, J lost 0 bases, and 12 bases lay in between. CDR3 length equals 15 residues. The CDR3 protein is CAWSKGSSSYNEQFF. For the CDR3, the DNA is TGTGCCTGGAGCAAGGGAAGCAGCTCCTACAATGAGCAGTTCTTC.

This clone showed up just once. The chain recombines TRBV30 with TRBJ1-6; D may be TRBD1 (5 bases). CDR1 is GTSNPN, CDR2 SVGIG, per germline (reference sequence). CDR3 length: 15 amino acids. Trimming pared 0 bases from V and 7 bases from J, leaving 13 bases between. CDR3 loop: CAWSVTGTLNSPLHF. The CDR3 DNA is TGTGCCTGGAGTGTAACCGGGACCCTAAATTCACCCCTCCACTTT.

The chain links TRBV12-3 or TRBV12-4 to TRBJ2-7; D call uncertain. CDR3 length equals 11 residues. The V and J ends lost 3 bases and 5 bases respectively, with 5 bases between them. The CDR3 DNA is TGTGCCAGCAGTTTTTGGGACGAGCAGTACTTC. Protein: CASSFWDEQYF.